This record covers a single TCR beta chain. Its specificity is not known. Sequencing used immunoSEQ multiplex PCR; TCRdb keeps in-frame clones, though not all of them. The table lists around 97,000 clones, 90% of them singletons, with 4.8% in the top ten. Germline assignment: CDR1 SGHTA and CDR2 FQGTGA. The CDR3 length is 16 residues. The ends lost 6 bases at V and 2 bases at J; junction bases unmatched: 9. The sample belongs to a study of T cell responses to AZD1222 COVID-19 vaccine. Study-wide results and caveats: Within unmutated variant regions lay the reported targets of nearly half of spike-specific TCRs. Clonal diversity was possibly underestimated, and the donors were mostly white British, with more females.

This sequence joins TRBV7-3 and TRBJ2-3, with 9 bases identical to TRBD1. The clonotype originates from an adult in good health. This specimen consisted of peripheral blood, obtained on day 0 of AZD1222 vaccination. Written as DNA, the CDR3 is TGTGCCAGCAGTCCACAGGGGGCAATCCACACAGATACGCAGTATTTT. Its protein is CASSPQGAIHTDTQYF.